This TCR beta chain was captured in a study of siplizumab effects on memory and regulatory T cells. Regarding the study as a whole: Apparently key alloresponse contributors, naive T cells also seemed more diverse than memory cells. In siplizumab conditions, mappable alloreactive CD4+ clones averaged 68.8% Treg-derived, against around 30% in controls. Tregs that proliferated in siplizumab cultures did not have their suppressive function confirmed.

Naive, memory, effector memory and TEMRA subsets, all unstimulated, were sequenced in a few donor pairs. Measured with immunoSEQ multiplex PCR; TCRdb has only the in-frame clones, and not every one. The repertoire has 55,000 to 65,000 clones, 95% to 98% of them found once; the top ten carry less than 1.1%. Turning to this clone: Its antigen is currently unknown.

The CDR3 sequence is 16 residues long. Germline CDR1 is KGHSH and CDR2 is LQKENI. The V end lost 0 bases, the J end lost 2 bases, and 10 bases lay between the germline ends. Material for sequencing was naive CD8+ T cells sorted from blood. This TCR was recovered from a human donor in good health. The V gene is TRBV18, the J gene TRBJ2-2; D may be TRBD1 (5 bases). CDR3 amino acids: CASSPPDRSNTGELFF. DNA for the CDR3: TGTGCCAGCTCACCACCAGACAGAAGTAACACCGGGGAGCTGTTTTTT. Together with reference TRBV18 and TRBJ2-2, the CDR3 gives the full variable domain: NAGVMQNPRHLVRRRGQEARLRCSPMKGHSHVYWYRQLPEEGLKFMVYLQKENIIDESGMPKERFSAEFPKEGPSILRIQQVVRGDSAAYFCASSPPDRSNTGELFFGEGSRLTVL.